The text below deals with one T cell receptor (beta chain). Other DNA sequences in this specimen translate into the identical CDR3. With 1 base removed from V and 4 bases from J, the gap between germline ends came to 6 bases. CDR1 and CDR2 (germline): KGHDR, SFDVKD. CDR3 length: 14 amino acids. This sample was taken from a study of blood T cell repertoires in COVID-19. Across the study: Spain, Italy and the United States supplied samples that represented acute and convalescent COVID-19. PBMCs, B-cell-depleted T cells, or T cells provided the cDNA or gDNA that made up the material.

Source study methods: Scientists estimated how many nucleated cells there were by amplifying reference gene primers. Here immunoSEQ multiplex PCR was the method, and the copy in TCRdb shows in-frame clones only, minus some. D and trimming were read from the DNA, whereas the V and J calls and clone size are those reported in that table. The table lists about 300,000 clones, around four fifths of them singletons, with 1.2% in the top ten. This TCR derives from a woman between 45 and 60 years old with acute or convalescent COVID-19. V is TRBV24-1 and J is TRBJ2-2, with D possibly matching TRBD1 (6 bases). Sample: peripheral blood. The DNA for the CDR3 is TGTGCCACCAGTGATTTCAGGGGCACCGGGGAGCTGTTTTTT. Translated, it gives CATSDFRGTGELFF.